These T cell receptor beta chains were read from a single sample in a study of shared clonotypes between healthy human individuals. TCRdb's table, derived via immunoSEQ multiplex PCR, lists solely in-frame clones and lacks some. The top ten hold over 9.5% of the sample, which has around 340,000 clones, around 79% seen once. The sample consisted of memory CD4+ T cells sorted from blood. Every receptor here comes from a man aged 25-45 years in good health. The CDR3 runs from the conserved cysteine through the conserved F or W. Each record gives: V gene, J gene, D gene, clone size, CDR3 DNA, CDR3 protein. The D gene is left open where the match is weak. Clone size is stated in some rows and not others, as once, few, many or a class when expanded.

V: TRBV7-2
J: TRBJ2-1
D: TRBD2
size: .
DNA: TGTGCCAGCAGTTTAATGGCGGGAGGGTACTACAATGAGCAGTTCTTC
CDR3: CASSLMAGGYYNEQFF

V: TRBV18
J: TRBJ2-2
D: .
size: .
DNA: TGTGCCAGCTCACCAGGGACAACCGCCACCGGGGAGCTGTTTTTT
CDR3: CASSPGTTATGELFF

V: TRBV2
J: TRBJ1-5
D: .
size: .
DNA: TGTGCCAGCAGTGAGAACCGCGTCAAATTGCAGCCCCAGCATTTT
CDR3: CASSENRVKLQPQHF

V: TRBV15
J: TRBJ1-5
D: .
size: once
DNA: TGTGCCACCAGTCCATCCTTGGTGGATCAGCCCCAGCATTTT
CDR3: CATSPSLVDQPQHF

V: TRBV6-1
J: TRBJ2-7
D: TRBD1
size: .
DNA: TGTGCCAGCAAAAGACAGGGGGGCCTCTACGAGCAGTACTTC
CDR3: CASKRQGGLYEQYF

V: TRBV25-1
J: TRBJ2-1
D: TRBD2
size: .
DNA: TGTGCCAGCAGTGATTGGACTAGCGGGAAATACAATGAGCAGTTCTTC
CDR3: CASSDWTSGKYNEQFF

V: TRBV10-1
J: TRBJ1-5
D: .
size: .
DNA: TGCGCCAGCAGTGAACAGGTTAATCAGCCCCAGCATTTT
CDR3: CASSEQVNQPQHF

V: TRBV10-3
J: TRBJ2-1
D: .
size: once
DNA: TGTGCCATCAGTGAGTCCGACCGGGAGAGGGATGAGCAGTTCTTC
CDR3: CAISESDRERDEQFF

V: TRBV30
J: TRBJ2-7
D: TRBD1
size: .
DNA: TGTGCCTTAGACAGGGTAGGCGAGCAGTACTTC
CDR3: CALDRVGEQYF

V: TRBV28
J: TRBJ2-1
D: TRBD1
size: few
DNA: TGTGCCAGCAGTTTGAGGGGGCGCGGGCAGTTCTTC
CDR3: CASSLRGRGQFF

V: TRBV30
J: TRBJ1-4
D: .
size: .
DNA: TGTGCCTGGAGTAGACGAGGTGAAAAACTGTTTTTT
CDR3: CAWSRRGEKLFF

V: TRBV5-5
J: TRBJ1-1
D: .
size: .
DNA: TGTGCCAGCAGCTTGGCTAACCTCCGAAGCGAGAACACTGAAGCTTTCTTT
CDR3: CASSLANLRSENTEAFF

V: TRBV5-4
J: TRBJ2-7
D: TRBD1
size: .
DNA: TGTGCCAGCAGCCGCGGGACAGGGGCGGACGAGCAGTACTTC
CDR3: CASSRGTGADEQYF

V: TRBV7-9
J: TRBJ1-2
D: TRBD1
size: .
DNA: TGTGCCAGCGTCGACAGGGACTATGGCTACACCTTC
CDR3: CASVDRDYGYTF

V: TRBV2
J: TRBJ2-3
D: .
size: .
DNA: TGTGCCAGCAGTCTAGAGGACCACCGTAGCACAGATACGCAGTATTTT
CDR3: CASSLEDHRSTDTQYF

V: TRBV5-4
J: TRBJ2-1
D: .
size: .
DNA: TGTGCCAGCAGCTTGACTAGCAAGTACAATGAGCAGTTCTTC
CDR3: CASSLTSKYNEQFF

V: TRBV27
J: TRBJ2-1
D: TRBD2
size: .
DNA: TGTGCCAGCAGTTCCCTTCCCCTAGCGGGAGCCTACAATGAGCAGTTCTTC
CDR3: CASSSLPLAGAYNEQFF

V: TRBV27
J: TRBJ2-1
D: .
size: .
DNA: TGTGCCAGCAGCCATAAGGCTAACAATGAGCAGTTCTTC
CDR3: CASSHKANNEQFF

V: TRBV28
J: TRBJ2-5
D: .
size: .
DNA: TGTGCCAGCGGCTCCGGAGACAGGAAACAAGAGACCCAGTACTTC
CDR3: CASGSGDRKQETQYF

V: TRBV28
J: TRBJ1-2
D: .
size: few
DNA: TGTGCCAGCACCATTACAGTGGACTATGGCTACACCTTC
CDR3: CASTITVDYGYTF

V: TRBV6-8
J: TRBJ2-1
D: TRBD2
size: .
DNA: TGTGCCAGCACTCCTTTGGAGGGTGTGGAGCGGGAGTGCTACAATGAGCAGTTCTTC
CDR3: CASTPLEGVERECYNEQFF

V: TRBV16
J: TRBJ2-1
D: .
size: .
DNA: TGTGCCAGCAGGCGTACAATAGGCAATGAGCAGTTCTTC
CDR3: CASRRTIGNEQFF

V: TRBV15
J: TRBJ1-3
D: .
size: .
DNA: TGTGCCACCAGCAGAGTACTGGATTCTGGAAACACCATATATTTT
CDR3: CATSRVLDSGNTIYF

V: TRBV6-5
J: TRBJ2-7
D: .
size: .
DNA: TGTGCCAGCAGTCCGCGCAGGGACCGAACCTACGAGCAGTACTTC
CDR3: CASSPRRDRTYEQYF